Only a few counts were recorded for the clone carrying this T cell receptor (beta chain). Its target is not known. These data belong to a study of T cell repertoires in cytomegalovirus infection. Each CDR3 protein gets one entry after TCRdb re-called the reads with MiXCR. The profile shows hundreds of thousands of distinct CDR3 sequences, about 42% of them singletons. The trim removed 6 bases at V and 3 bases at J, leaving 10 bases unmatched. Germline V gene data show CDR1 as SGHTA and CDR2 as FQGNSA. This CDR3 has 15 amino acids. The sequence came from a human donor in good health (CMV status not recorded). Some clones in this sample may be carry-over from other donors' samples. V usage is TRBV7-2 and J usage is TRBJ2-7; 8 bases agree with TRBD1. The material sequenced was cultured PBMCs, taken from culture after CMV antigen stimulation. The DNA for the CDR3 is TGTGCCAGCAGGGGCGGCGGACAGGGCTTCTACGAGCAGTACTTC. It translates to CASRGGGQGFYEQYF.